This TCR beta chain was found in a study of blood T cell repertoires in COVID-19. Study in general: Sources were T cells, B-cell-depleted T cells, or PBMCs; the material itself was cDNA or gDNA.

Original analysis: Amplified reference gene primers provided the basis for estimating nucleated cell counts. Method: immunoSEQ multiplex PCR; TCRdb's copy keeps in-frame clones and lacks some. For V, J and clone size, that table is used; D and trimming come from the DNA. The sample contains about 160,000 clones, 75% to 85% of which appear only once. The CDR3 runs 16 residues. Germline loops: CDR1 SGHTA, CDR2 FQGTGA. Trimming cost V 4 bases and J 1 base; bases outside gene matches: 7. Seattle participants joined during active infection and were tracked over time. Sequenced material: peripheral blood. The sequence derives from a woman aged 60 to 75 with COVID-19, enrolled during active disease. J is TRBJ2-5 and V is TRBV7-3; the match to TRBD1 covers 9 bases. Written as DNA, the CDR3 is TGTGCCAGCAGCTCGGGGGACAGGGTGGGCCAAGAGACCCAGTACTTC. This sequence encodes CASSSGDRVGQETQYF.